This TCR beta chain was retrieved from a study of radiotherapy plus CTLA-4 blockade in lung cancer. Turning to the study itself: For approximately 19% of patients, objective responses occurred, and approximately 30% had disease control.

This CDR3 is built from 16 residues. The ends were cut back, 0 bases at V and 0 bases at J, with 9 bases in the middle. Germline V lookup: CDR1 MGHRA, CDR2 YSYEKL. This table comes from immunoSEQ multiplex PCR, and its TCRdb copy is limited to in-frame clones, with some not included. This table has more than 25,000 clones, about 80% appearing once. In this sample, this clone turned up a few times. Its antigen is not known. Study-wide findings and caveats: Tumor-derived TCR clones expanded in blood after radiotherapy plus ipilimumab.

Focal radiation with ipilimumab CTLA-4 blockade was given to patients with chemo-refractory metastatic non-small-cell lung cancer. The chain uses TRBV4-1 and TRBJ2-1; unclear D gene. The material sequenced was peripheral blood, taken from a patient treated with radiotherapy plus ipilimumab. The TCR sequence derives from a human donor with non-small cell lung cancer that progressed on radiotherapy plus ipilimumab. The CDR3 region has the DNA TGCGCCAGCAGCCAAGAAGCCCAAAGCTCCTACAATGAGCAGTTCTTC. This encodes CASSQEAQSSYNEQFF.